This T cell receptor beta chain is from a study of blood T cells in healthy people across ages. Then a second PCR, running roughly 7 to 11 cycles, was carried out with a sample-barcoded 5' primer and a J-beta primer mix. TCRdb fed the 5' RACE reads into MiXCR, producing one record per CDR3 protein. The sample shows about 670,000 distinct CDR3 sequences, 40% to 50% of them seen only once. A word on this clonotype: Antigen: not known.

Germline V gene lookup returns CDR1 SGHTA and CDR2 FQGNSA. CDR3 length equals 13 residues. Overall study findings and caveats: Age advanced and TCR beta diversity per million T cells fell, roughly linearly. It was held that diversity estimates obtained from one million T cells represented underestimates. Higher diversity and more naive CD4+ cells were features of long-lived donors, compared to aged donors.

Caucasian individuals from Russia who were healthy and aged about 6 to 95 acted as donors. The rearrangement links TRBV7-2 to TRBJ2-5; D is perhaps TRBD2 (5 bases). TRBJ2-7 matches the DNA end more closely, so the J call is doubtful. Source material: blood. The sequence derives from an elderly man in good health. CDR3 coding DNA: TGTGCCAGCAGCGGAGGACGTGCCTGCGAGCAGTACTTC. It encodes CASSGGRACEQYF.